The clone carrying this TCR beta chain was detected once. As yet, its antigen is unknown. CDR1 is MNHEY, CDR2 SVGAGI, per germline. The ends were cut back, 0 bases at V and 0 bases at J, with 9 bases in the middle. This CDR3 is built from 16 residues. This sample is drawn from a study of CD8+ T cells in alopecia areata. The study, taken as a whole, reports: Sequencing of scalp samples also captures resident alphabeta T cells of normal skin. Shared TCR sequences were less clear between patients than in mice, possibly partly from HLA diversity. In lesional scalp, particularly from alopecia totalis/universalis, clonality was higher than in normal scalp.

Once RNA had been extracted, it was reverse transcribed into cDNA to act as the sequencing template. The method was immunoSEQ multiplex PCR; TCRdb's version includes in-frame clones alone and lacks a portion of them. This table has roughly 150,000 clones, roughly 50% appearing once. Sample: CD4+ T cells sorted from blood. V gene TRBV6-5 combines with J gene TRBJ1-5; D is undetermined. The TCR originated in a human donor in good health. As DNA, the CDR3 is TGTGCCAGCAGTTACTCGAGACAAGGTAGCAATCAGCCCCAGCATTTT. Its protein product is CASSYSRQGSNQPQHF.